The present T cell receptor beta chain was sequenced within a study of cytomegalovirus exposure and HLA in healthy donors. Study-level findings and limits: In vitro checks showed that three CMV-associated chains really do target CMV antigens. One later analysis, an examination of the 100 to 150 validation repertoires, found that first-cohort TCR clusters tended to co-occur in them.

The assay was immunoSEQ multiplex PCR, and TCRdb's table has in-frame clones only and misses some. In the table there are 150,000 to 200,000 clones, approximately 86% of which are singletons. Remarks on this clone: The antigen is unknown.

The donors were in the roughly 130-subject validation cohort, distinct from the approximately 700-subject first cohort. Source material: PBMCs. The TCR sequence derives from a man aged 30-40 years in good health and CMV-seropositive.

In DNA, the CDR3 is TGTGCCAGCAGCTTAGCGCGGGGGCCCCGGGACAATAATTCACCCCTCCACTTT. It specifies CASSLARGPRDNNSPLHF. V and J are TRBV7-2 and TRBJ1-6; D is perhaps TRBD1 (6 bases). The CDR3 is 18 residues long. Germline values: CDR1 SGHTA, CDR2 FQGNSA. V was clipped by 0 bases and J by 5 bases, with 17 bases between them.